This T cell receptor beta chain was recorded in a study of T cells in tumors after PD-1 blockade. The overall study: Treatment was either pembrolizumab 200 mg every 3 weeks or cemiplimab 350 mg every 2 weeks. Study-level findings and limits: Clonal replacement was seen across treatment, not between pre-treatment samples. In squamous cell carcinoma, more than 40% of expanded exhausted clones were novel. Expanded exhausted CD8+ clones after therapy were mostly novel clonotypes.

Germline V gives CDR1 LNHDA, CDR2 SQIVND (reference sequence). The CDR3 is 14 amino acids. V shed 3 bases and J shed 4 bases, with 12 bases lying between them. The table came from immunoSEQ multiplex PCR; TCRdb's copy has only in-frame clones and leaves some out. Counted here are some 4,900 clones, approximately 70% occurring once; the ten biggest clones make up about a third. Remarks on this clone: Its antigen is as yet unknown.

This specimen was tumor tissue, taken before anti-PD-1 treatment. The genes are TRBV19 and TRBJ1-2; perhaps TRBD1 as D (5 bases). The receptor was isolated from a human donor with cutaneous squamous cell carcinoma. CDR3 region: CASSIPGGVYGYTF. CDR3 coding DNA: TGTGCCAGTAGTATCCCGGGAGGGGTCTATGGCTACACCTTC.